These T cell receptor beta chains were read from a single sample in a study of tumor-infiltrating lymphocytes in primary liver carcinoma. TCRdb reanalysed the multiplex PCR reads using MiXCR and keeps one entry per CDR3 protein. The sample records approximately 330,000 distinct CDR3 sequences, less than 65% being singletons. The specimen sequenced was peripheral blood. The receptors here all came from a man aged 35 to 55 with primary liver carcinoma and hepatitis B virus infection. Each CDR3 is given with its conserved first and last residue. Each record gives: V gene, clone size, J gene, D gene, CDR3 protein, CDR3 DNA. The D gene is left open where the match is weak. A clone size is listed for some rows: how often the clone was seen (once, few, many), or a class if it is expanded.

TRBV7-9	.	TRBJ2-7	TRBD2	CASSLEGLAGAEQYF	TGTGCCAGCAGCTTAGAGGGACTAGCGGGAGCCGAGCAGTACTTC
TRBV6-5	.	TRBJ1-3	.	CASSYLPGEAGNTIYF	TGTGCCAGCAGTTACCTTCCAGGGGAAGCTGGAAACACCATATATTTT
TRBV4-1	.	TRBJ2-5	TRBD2	CASSQHPSGAQQETQYF	TGCGCCAGCAGCCAACATCCAAGCGGGGCCCAGCAGGAGACCCAGTACTTC
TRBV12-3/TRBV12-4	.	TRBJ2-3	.	CAGGTAGTQYF	TGTGCCGGCGGCACGGCAGGGACGCAATATTTT
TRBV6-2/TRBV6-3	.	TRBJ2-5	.	CASSYYPAIAEQETQCF	TGTGCCAGCAGTTACTATCCCGCCATAGCGGAACAAGAGACCCAGTGCTTC
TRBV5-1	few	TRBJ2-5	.	CASSKDSGRGETQYF	TGCGCCAGCAGCAAGGATTCAGGGAGAGGCGAGACCCAGTACTTC
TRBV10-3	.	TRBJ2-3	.	CAISAWQGGDTQYF	TGTGCCATCAGTGCATGGCAGGGCGGAGATACGCAGTATTTT
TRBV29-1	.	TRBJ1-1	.	CSARVNTEALF	TGCAGCGCCAGGGTAAACACTGAAGCTCTCTTT
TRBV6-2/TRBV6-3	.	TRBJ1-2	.	CTSSRKNYGYTF	TGTACCAGTAGTCGCAAGAACTATGGCTACACCTTC
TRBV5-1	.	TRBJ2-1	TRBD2	CASSLAETSGVHEQFF	TGCGCCAGCAGCTTGGCCGAGACTAGCGGGGTTCATGAGCAGTTCTTC
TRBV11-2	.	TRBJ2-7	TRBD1	CASTPRDSSHERYF	TGTGCCAGCACCCCCCGGGACAGCTCCCACGAGCGGTACTTC
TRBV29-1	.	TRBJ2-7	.	CSADAIRGEQYF	TGCAGCGCTGATGCAATCAGGGGCGAGCAGTACTTC
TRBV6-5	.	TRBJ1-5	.	CTSSSDQGSQSQHF	TGTACCAGCAGTTCCGACCAGGGAAGTCAGTCCCAACATTTT
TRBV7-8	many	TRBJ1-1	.	CASGGARESTEAFF	TGTGCCAGCGGGGGGGCTAGGGAGAGCACTGAAGCTTTCTTT
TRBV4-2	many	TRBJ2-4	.	CASSRDRANIQYF	TGTGCCAGCAGCCGGGACCGGGCTAACATTCAGTACTTC
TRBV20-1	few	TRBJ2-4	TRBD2	CSAKGLAELAKNIQYF	TGCAGTGCTAAGGGACTAGCGGAGCTAGCCAAAAACATTCAGTACTTC
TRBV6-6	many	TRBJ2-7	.	CASSPGQTRAYEQYF	TGTGCCAGCAGCCCCGGGCAAACCAGGGCCTACGAGCAGTACTTC
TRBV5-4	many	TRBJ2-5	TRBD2	CASSLDGSGRAGKTQYF	TGTGCCAGCAGCTTGGATGGTAGCGGGAGGGCAGGGAAGACCCAGTACTTC
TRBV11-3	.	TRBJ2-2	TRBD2	CASSQMRGRASGELFF	TGTGCCAGCAGCCAAATGCGCGGGAGGGCCTCCGGGGAGCTGTTTTTT
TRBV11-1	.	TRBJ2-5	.	CASSTQGTGEVQYF	TGTGCCAGCAGCACCCAGGGAACGGGAGAGGTCCAGTACTTC
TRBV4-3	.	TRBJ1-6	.	CASSQEVAGQGLISPLHF	TGCGCCAGCAGCCAAGAAGTCGCAGGTCAGGGTTTGATTTCACCCCTCCACTTT
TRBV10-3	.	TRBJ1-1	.	CATTEGHSDTEAFF	TGTGCCACCACAGAGGGACATTCGGACACTGAAGCTTTCTTT
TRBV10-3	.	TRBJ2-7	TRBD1	CAITEEGQGVHEQYF	TGTGCCATCACCGAGGAGGGACAGGGGGTCCACGAGCAGTACTTC
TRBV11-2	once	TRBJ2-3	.	CASNSGIGTDTQYF	TGTGCCAGCAACAGTGGGATTGGTACAGATACGCAGTATTTT